Presented here are 25 T cell receptor beta chains from one specimen sequenced in a study of blood T cell repertoires in COVID-19. Generated by immunoSEQ multiplex PCR, the TCRdb table keeps only in-frame clones and is missing some. The table shows roughly 250,000 clones, with less than 85% occurring only once. The source material was peripheral blood. Source of these receptors: an elderly woman with active or convalescent COVID-19.

The chain joins TRBV4-1 to TRBJ1-6; D unclear. Germline V gene lookup returns CDR1 MGHRA and CDR2 YSYEKL. The CDR3 runs 18 residues. V lost 0 bases and J lost 0, with 12 bases in between. Written as DNA, the CDR3 is TGCGCCAGCAGCCAAGATCCAGCACGGGGCTCCTATAATTCACCCCTCCACTTT. Translation gives CASSQDPARGSYNSPLHF.

V usage is TRBV6-1 and J usage is TRBJ2-7; D remains unclear. Trimming took off 1 base at V and 1 base at J, with 8 bases between the two ends. The length of the CDR3 is 14 residues. CDR1 MNHNS and CDR2 SASEGT come from the germline V gene. In DNA form, the CDR3 reads TGTGCCAGCAGTGAAGTTCAGGTTTCCTACGAGCAGTACTTC. This encodes CASSEVQVSYEQYF.

The V and J genes are TRBV2 and TRBJ1-6; D unclear. Germline V gene data show CDR1 as SNHLY and CDR2 as FYNNEI. There are 14 residues in the CDR3. V was pared by 6 bases and J by 7 bases, with 13 bases between. This CDR3 reads CASSDISRNSPLHF. In nucleotides, the CDR3 is TGTGCCAGCAGCGACATATCCCGAAATTCACCCCTCCACTTT.

This sequence joins TRBV6-5 and TRBJ2-4; 7 positions agree with TRBD1. CDR3 size: 15 residues. Per the germline V gene, CDR1 is MNHEY and CDR2 is SVGAGI. Trimming at V came to 4 bases and at J to 14 bases, leaving 17 bases not matched to a gene. The DNA for the CDR3 is TGTGCCAGCAGTTCTACGCCGGACAGGCTGAGAGATAAGTACTTC. Amino acids: CASSSTPDRLRDKYF.

This clone was found once. The same CDR3 is also encoded by other DNA sequences in this sample. This rearrangement joins TRBV19 to TRBJ1-5; D remains ambiguous. V was pared by 7 bases and J by 2 bases, with 6 bases between. The germline V gene has CDR1 LNHDA and CDR2 SQIVND (reference sequence). CDR3 length: 12 residues. The CDR3 nucleotides read TGTGCCAGTAAGCAGGGCAATCAGCCCCAGCATTTT. It yields the protein CASKQGNQPQHF.

This rearrangement joins TRBV15 to TRBJ2-3; 10 nucleotides line up with TRBD2. CDR1 and CDR2 from the germline V gene are LNHNV and YYDKDF (reference sequence). The V segment lost 0 bases and the J segment 7 bases; nucleotides outside the gene matches: 7. The CDR3 has 16 amino acids. Written as DNA, the CDR3 is TGTGCCACCAGCAGAGAGCTAGCGGGAGTAGGAAATACGCAGTATTTT. This codes for CATSRELAGVGNTQYF.

This clone has a single count. The rearrangement joins TRBV30 to TRBJ2-3; maybe TRBD2 (6 bases). The CDR3 totals 14 residues. Germline V gene lookup returns CDR1 GTSNPN and CDR2 SVGIG (reference sequence). V lost 3 bases to trimming and J lost 2 bases, with 12 bases between them. The CDR3 DNA sequence: TGTGCCTGGAGCCTCGGCGGGGCCACAGATACGCAGTATTTT. Its protein product is CAWSLGGATDTQYF.

Only a few counts were recorded for this clone. The CDR3 DNA sequence: TGTGCCAGCTTAAGCGGGACCGGGAGTGAGCAGTACTTC. The encoded protein is CASLSGTGSEQYF. This chain joins TRBV6-5 and TRBJ2-7; TRBD2 aligns across 7 bases. The CDR3 has 13 residues. Trimming took 8 bases from V and 7 from J; bases not matched to a gene: 11. Germline loops: CDR1 MNHEY, CDR2 SVGAGI.

The rearrangement joins TRBV7-2 to TRBJ2-3; 9 nucleotides agree with TRBD2. The length of the CDR3 is 15 residues. The trim removed 5 bases at V and 0 bases at J, leaving 3 bases unmatched. CDR1 and CDR2 (germline): SGHTA, FQGNSA. The CDR3 nucleotides read TGTGCCAGCAGCGTCCTAGCGGGAAGCACAGATACGCAGTATTTT. It codes for CASSVLAGSTDTQYF. Full variable domain (missing parts from reference TRBV7-2 and TRBJ2-3): GAGVSQSPSNKVTEKGKDVELRCDPISGHTALYWYRQSLGQGLEFLIYFQGNSAPDKSGLPSDRFSAERTGGSVSTLTIQRTQQEDSAVYLCASSVLAGSTDTQYFGPGTRLTVL.

This sequence joins TRBV10-3 and TRBJ2-1; 11 nucleotides agree with TRBD2. This CDR3 spans 16 amino acids. V lost 6 bases and J lost 8; bases outside the gene matches: 12. Germline assignment: CDR1 ENHRY and CDR2 SYGVKD. This CDR3 reads CAISGTSGGVGYEQFF. DNA for the CDR3: TGTGCCATCAGCGGGACTAGCGGCGGGGTAGGCTATGAGCAGTTCTTC.

V is TRBV28 and J is TRBJ1-2, with 9 bases that match TRBD1. Germline CDR1 is MDHEN and CDR2 is SYDVKM. This CDR3 is 13 amino acids long. V was pared by 8 bases and J by 7 bases, with 8 bases of the junction left unmatched. The CDR3 here is CASVQGAEGGYTF. Written as DNA, the CDR3 is TGTGCCAGCGTACAGGGGGCGGAAGGTGGCTACACCTTC.

This clone was detected a few times. The chain joins TRBV24-1 to TRBJ2-1; D might be TRBD2 (5 bases). The CDR3 runs to 17 residues. Germline V gene lookup returns CDR1 KGHDR and CDR2 SFDVKD. The V end lost 0 bases, the J end lost 7 bases, and 18 bases lay between the germline ends. CDR3: CATSDLQSLGGANEQFF. DNA of the CDR3: TGTGCCACCAGTGATTTGCAAAGTCTAGGAGGTGCTAATGAGCAGTTCTTC.

V usage is TRBV28 and J usage is TRBJ2-3; 8 bases fit TRBD2. V shed 2 bases and J 2 bases; nucleotides not matched to a gene: 15. Germline V gives CDR1 MDHEN, CDR2 SYDVKM. The CDR3 loop spans 19 amino acids. The CDR3 spells CASSLAGTIGTSPTDTQYF. The CDR3 DNA follows: TGTGCCAGCAGTTTAGCCGGGACAATAGGGACTAGTCCCACAGATACGCAGTATTTT. Variable domain in full (rest from reference TRBV28 and TRBJ2-3): DVKVTQSSRYLVKRTGEKVFLECVQDMDHENMFWYRQDPGLGLRLIYFSYDVKMKEKGDIPEGYSVSREKKERFSLILESASTNQTSMYLCASSLAGTIGTSPTDTQYFGPGTRLTVL.

V and J are TRBV5-1 and TRBJ1-5; 9 nucleotides agree with TRBD1. The V and J ends lost 4 bases and 4 bases, in that order; junction bases with no gene match: 6. The CDR3 totals 15 residues. The V gene's germline CDR1 is SGHRS and CDR2 YFSETQ. The CDR3 bases are TGCGCCAGCAGCCCACTAGGACAGGGGAATCAGCCCCAGCATTTT. Translating it yields CASSPLGQGNQPQHF.

The chain recombines TRBV11-2 with TRBJ2-1; 10 nucleotides line up with TRBD2. With V trimmed by 1 base and J by 1 base, 4 bases remained unmatched. This CDR3 spans 17 amino acids. Germline lookup yields CDR1 SGHAT and CDR2 FQNNGV. CDR3 DNA: TGTGCCAGCAGCTTAGGGGGGACTAGCGCTTCCTACAATGAGCAGTTCTTC. Translating it yields CASSLGGTSASYNEQFF.

The chain links TRBV2 to TRBJ2-2; 8 bases are shared with TRBD1. J gave up 6 bases and V 6 bases, and 6 bases lay outside the gene matches. Per the germline V gene, CDR1 is SNHLY and CDR2 is FYNNEI. The length of the CDR3 is 14 residues. This CDR3 reads CASRPDRVAGELFF. The CDR3 DNA sequence: TGTGCCAGCAGACCGGACAGGGTAGCCGGGGAGCTGTTTTTT. Full variable domain (remainder filled in from reference TRBV2 and TRBJ2-2): EPEVTQTPSHQVTQMGQEVILRCVPISNHLYFYWYRQILGQKVEFLVSFYNNEISEKSEIFDDQFSVERPDGSNFTLKIRSTKLEDSAMYFCASRPDRVAGELFFGEGSRLTVL.

This clone was detected ten times or more. V gene TRBV3-1 (or the pseudogene TRBV3-2) combines with J gene TRBJ1-1; TRBD1 matches 9 bases. V shed 3 bases, J shed 5 bases, and the junction held 7 bases outside the gene matches. This CDR3 has 15 amino acids. The germline gives CDR1 LGHDT, CDR2 YNNKEL (reference sequence). CDR3: CASSHMGQGRTEAFF. CDR3 DNA: TGTGCCAGCAGCCACATGGGACAGGGAAGGACTGAAGCTTTCTTT.

This chain uses TRBV13 with TRBJ2-3, with D possibly matching TRBD2 (6 bases). CDR3 size: 15 residues. Deletions cut 3 bases from V and 0 bases from J, with 10 bases between. CDR1 and CDR2 from the germline V gene are PRHDT and FYEKMQ (reference sequence). The CDR3, as DNA: TGTGCCAGCAGCTTCGGAGGGTTCAGCACAGATACGCAGTATTTT. Protein sequence: CASSFGGFSTDTQYF.

The chain combines TRBV5-4 with TRBJ2-7; 8 nucleotides match TRBD1. Losses at the gene ends were 4 bases for V and 0 bases for J; bases not matched to a gene: 6. Germline V gene sequence: CDR1 SGHNT, CDR2 YYREEE (reference sequence). The CDR3 is 15 amino acids. The chain's CDR3 is CASSLRTGSSYEQYF. In nucleotides, the CDR3 is TGTGCCAGCAGCCTAAGGACAGGGAGCTCCTACGAGCAGTACTTC. The complete variable domain, with remaining parts taken from reference TRBV5-4 and TRBJ2-7, reads ETGVTQSPTHLIKTRGQQVTLRCSSQSGHNTVSWYQQALGQGPQFIFQYYREEENGRGNFPPRFSGLQFPNYSSELNVNALELDDSALYLCASSLRTGSSYEQYFGPGTRLTVT.

The V call is TRBV6-5, the J call TRBJ1-5, with a possible D match to TRBD1 (5 bases). V was shortened by 5 bases and J by 6 bases, with 14 bases between the two germline ends. Germline V gene data show CDR1 as MNHEY and CDR2 as SVGAGI. The CDR3 has 14 residues. CDR3 bases: TGTGCCAGCAGTCCCCCTGGGGGGGGTCAGCCCCAGCATTTT. Its translation: CASSPPGGGQPQHF.

V usage is TRBV5-1 and J usage is TRBJ1-1; possible D gene TRBD1, 5 bases. The CDR3 length is 14 residues. From germline, CDR1 is SGHRS and CDR2 YFSETQ. V lost 2 bases and J lost 1, with 9 bases in between. The CDR3 DNA sequence: TGCGCCAGCAGCTTCGACAGCACGAACACTGAAGCTTTCTTT. It specifies CASSFDSTNTEAFF.

The rearrangement links TRBV5-1 to TRBJ1-3; D is uncertain. V lost 0 bases and J 2 bases, leaving 6 bases between the germline ends. CDR3 length: 14 amino acids. Looked up from germline, CDR1 is SGHRS and CDR2 is YFSETQ. CDR3 sequence (DNA): TGCGCCAGCAGCTTGGCAACAGCTGGAAACACCATATATTTT. Its translation is CASSLATAGNTIYF.

V and J are TRBV5-5 and TRBJ1-1, with 8 bases lining up with TRBD1. CDR1 is SGHKS, CDR2 YYEKEE, per germline (reference sequence). The CDR3 consists of 15 residues. The V and J ends lost 2 bases and 0 bases, in that order; junction bases with no gene match: 3. The CDR3 sequence: CASSFSGGVNTEAFF. CDR3 sequence (DNA): TGTGCCAGCAGCTTTTCAGGGGGCGTGAACACTGAAGCTTTCTTT.

This chain joins TRBV3-1 (or the pseudogene TRBV3-2) and TRBJ1-1; D is unresolved. V was pared by 4 bases and J by 0 bases, with 9 bases between. This CDR3 is 14 amino acids long. In germline, CDR1 is LGHDT, CDR2 YNNKEL (reference sequence). Here the CDR3 DNA reads TGTGCCAGCAGCCGCCTACAGATGAACACTGAAGCTTTCTTT. This encodes CASSRLQMNTEAFF.

Turning to this clone: Other DNA sequences from this sample encode an identical CDR3 as well. Here the CDR3 DNA reads TGTGCCAGCAGTGCCCGGCTAGCGGGGGGAGCAGATACGCAGTATTTT. It codes for CASSARLAGGADTQYF. V is TRBV6-1 and J is TRBJ2-3, with 11 bases that match TRBD2. V gave up 4 bases and J gave up 4 bases; unmatched junction bases: 7. CDR1 is MNHNS and CDR2 is SASEGT in the germline V gene. This CDR3 is built from 16 residues.